The clone carrying this T cell receptor (beta chain) has just one count. Its specificity is unknown. This specimen comes from a study of T cell responses to AZD1222 COVID-19 vaccine. Whole-study results and caveats: Scientists sampled the repertoires only once the peak T cell response had passed. Targeting of unmutated variant regions was reportedly seen in nearly half of spike-specific TCRs.

Some clones are missing from TCRdb's copy, which holds only in-frame ones; the method was immunoSEQ multiplex PCR. There are about 180,000 clones in the sample; around 93% occur only once, and around 0.93% lies in the top ten. The input for sequencing was peripheral blood, taken 28 days after the second dose of the MenACWY control vaccine. This sequence was found in an adult who received the MenACWY meningococcal vaccine as a control.

The CDR3 spells CSAGRQETQYF. CDR3 coding DNA: TGCAGCGCAGGTCGCCAAGAGACCCAGTACTTC. The rearrangement links TRBV29-1 to TRBJ2-5; D is unclear. Germline values: CDR1 SQVTM, CDR2 ANQGSEA. The CDR3 runs to 11 residues. Trimming removed 7 bases from V and 1 base from J, with 7 bases in between.